Reported below is one T cell receptor (beta chain). The data derive from a study of cytomegalovirus exposure and HLA in healthy donors. Germline assignment: CDR1 ENHRY and CDR2 SYGVKD. This CDR3 has 18 amino acids. After removal of 6 bases from V and 1 base from J, the junction contained 16 bases not matched to a gene. Participants comprised healthy donors of bone marrow. Amplification used 60 Vbeta primers and 13 Jbeta primers. Some clones are missing from TCRdb's copy, which holds only in-frame ones; the method was immunoSEQ multiplex PCR. The sample consists of about 130,000 clones, approximately 75% of them appearing once.

Material for sequencing was PBMCs. The sequence was collected from a young man in good health and CMV-seronegative. V gene TRBV10-3 combines with J gene TRBJ1-1; 8 nucleotides align to TRBD1. Here the CDR3 DNA reads TGTGCCATCAGGGAAAGCCCCGACAGGGGCCCTGAGAACACTGAAGCTTTCTTT. Translated, it gives CAIRESPDRGPENTEAFF.